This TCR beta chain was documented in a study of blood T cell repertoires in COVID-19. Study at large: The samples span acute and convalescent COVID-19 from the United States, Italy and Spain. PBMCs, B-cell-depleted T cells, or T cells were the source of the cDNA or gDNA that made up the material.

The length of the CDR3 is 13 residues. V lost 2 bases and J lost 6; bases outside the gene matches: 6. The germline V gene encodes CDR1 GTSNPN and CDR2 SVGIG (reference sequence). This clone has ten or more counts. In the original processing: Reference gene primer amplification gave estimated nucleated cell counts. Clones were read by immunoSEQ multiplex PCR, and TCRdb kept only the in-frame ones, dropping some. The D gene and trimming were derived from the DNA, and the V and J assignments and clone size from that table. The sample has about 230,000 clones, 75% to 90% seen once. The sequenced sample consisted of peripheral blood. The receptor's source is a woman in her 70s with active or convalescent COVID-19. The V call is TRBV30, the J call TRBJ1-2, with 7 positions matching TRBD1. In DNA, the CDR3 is TGTGCCTGGAGTCCGACAGGGATCCATGGCTACACCTTC. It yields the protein CAWSPTGIHGYTF.